The 31 T cell receptor beta chains below were found in one sample sequenced in a study of blood T cell repertoires in COVID-19. TCRdb's copy holds only in-frame clones and misses some; the assay was immunoSEQ multiplex PCR. Altogether about 330,000 clones are present, around 87% being singletons, with the ten largest covering 4%. Sequenced material: peripheral blood. The receptors come from a woman in her 50s with active or convalescent COVID-19.

The gene calls are TRBV19 and TRBJ1-6, with D uncertain. Germline CDR1 is LNHDA and CDR2 is SQIVND (reference sequence). This CDR3 region has 16 residues. V was cut by 2 bases and J by 3 bases, with 11 bases left in between. DNA for the CDR3: TGTGCCAGTAGTATATCAACAGCTAACTATAATTCACCCCTCCACTTT. This sequence encodes CASSISTANYNSPLHF.

The genes are TRBV9 and TRBJ1-6; D is ambiguous. The V gene's germline CDR1 is SGDLS and CDR2 YYNGEE. The CDR3 runs to 16 residues. Trimming shortened V by 0 bases and J by 6 bases, and 13 bases separated the two germline ends. The CDR3 protein is CASSVDVARPNSPLHF. CDR3 DNA sequence: TGTGCCAGCAGCGTAGACGTGGCTAGACCTAATTCACCCCTCCACTTT. The entire variable domain, with the rest obtained from reference TRBV9 and TRBJ1-6, is as follows: DSGVTQTPKHLITATGQRVTLRCSPRSGDLSVYWYQQSLDQGLQFLIQYYNGEERAKGNILERFSAQQFPDLHSELNLSSLELGDSALYFCASSVDVARPNSPLHFGNGTRLTVT.

The chain is built from TRBV10-3 and TRBJ1-1, with 8 bases matching TRBD1. This CDR3 region has 14 residues. V shed 3 bases, J shed 4 bases, and the junction held 4 bases outside the gene matches. CDR1 is ENHRY and CDR2 is SYGVKD in the germline V gene. Here the CDR3 reads CAISEDRGSTEAFF. DNA of the CDR3: TGTGCCATCAGTGAAGACAGGGGTAGCACTGAAGCTTTCTTT.

V is TRBV5-1 and J is TRBJ2-1, with D perhaps TRBD1 (5 bases). Germline CDR1 reads SGHRS; CDR2 reads YFSETQ. V lost 5 bases and J lost 4, with 10 bases in between. The CDR3 spans 13 residues. The CDR3 protein is CASRQDVYNEQFF. The DNA of the CDR3 is TGCGCCAGCAGACAGGACGTATACAATGAGCAGTTCTTC. The whole variable domain, filled in from reference TRBV5-1 and TRBJ2-1, reads KAGVTQTPRYLIKTRGQQVTLSCSPISGHRSVSWYQQTPGQGLQFLFEYFSETQRNKGNFPGRFSGRQFSNSRSEMNVSTLELGDSALYLCASRQDVYNEQFFGPGTRLTVL.

The chain recombines TRBV10-3 with TRBJ1-1; TRBD1 is a possible D gene (5 bases). Germline V gene lookup returns CDR1 ENHRY and CDR2 SYGVKD. Trimming pared 10 bases from V and 1 base from J, leaving 7 bases between. The CDR3 is 11 residues long. CDR3 coding DNA: TGTGCCAGCGGACAGAACACTGAAGCTTTCTTT. Amino acids: CASGQNTEAFF.

The gene calls are TRBV10-3 and TRBJ1-5; TRBD1 matches at 9 bases. The CDR3 has 17 residues. V shed 0 bases, J shed 8 bases, and the junction held 11 bases outside the gene matches. The V gene's germline CDR1 is ENHRY and CDR2 SYGVKD. CDR3 amino acids: CAISESTPGQGLEPQHF. As DNA, the CDR3 is TGTGCCATCAGTGAGTCGACTCCCGGACAGGGGCTGGAGCCCCAGCATTTT.

This CDR3 reads CASSSLPGLSPPGRETQYF. As DNA, the CDR3 is TGTGCCAGCAGTTCACTACCGGGACTATCACCGCCGGGCAGAGAGACCCAGTACTTC. This chain connects TRBV27 to TRBJ2-5; 7 positions agree with TRBD2. CDR1 and CDR2 (germline): MNHEY, SMNVEV (reference sequence). The CDR3 has 19 amino acids. The V gene end was trimmed by 4 bases and the J gene end by 4 bases; junction bases not matched to a gene: 21.

The rearrangement joins TRBV7-8 to TRBJ1-2, with a weak D call TRBD1 (5 bases). CDR3 length: 16 residues. V lost 0 bases to trimming and J lost 1 base, with 12 bases between them. Germline CDR1 reads SGHVS; CDR2 reads FQNEAQ. This chain's CDR3 is CASSLALGGDNYGYTF. The CDR3 nucleotides read TGTGCCAGCAGCTTAGCCCTGGGAGGGGATAACTATGGCTACACCTTC.

The CDR3 bases are TGCAGCGTCTTGGGACAGCCGACGTCCGGGGAGCTGTTTTTT. It encodes CSVLGQPTSGELFF. The chain combines TRBV29-1 with TRBJ2-2, with 7 bases that match TRBD1. CDR1 SQVTM and CDR2 ANQGSEA come from the germline V gene. Losses at the gene ends were 6 bases for V and 6 bases for J; bases not matched to a gene: 10. The CDR3 loop spans 14 amino acids.

The J gene is TRBJ2-3, the V gene TRBV4-1, with 9 bases that match TRBD1. Germline lookup yields CDR1 MGHRA and CDR2 YSYEKL. CDR3 size: 18 residues. Unmatched junction bases numbered 10, after V lost 0 bases and J lost 3 bases. The CDR3 DNA follows: TGCGCCAGCAGCCAAGATCCCGCTACAGGGGGCTTTACAGATACGCAGTATTTT. It encodes CASSQDPATGGFTDTQYF.

This clone was detected once. The CDR3 DNA reads TGTGCCACCAGTGATTTGGGGACAGAGTATGGCTACACCTTC. Translation: CATSDLGTEYGYTF. The chain carries TRBV24-1 and TRBJ1-2; 7 bases match TRBD1. Germline V gives CDR1 KGHDR, CDR2 SFDVKD. After removal of 0 bases from V and 5 bases from J, the junction contained 2 bases not matched to a gene. The CDR3 is made up of 14 amino acids.

This chain links TRBV4-3 with TRBJ2-7, with 10 bases matching TRBD2. The CDR3 spans 16 residues. Trimming at V came to 0 bases and at J to 2 bases, leaving 4 bases not matched to a gene. Germline assignment: CDR1 LGHNA and CDR2 YSLEER. The DNA of the CDR3 is TGCGCCAGCAGCCAAGATATAACTAGCGGGACCTACGAGCAGTACTTC. Translated: CASSQDITSGTYEQYF.

The chain carries TRBV5-5 and TRBJ2-7, with a tentative D call TRBD2 (6 bases). V dropped 4 bases and J dropped 7 bases, with 15 bases sitting between them. The length of the CDR3 is 13 residues. Looked up from germline, CDR1 is SGHKS and CDR2 is YYEKEE (reference sequence). The CDR3 sequence: CASSLRRGSEQYF. The CDR3 DNA reads TGTGCCAGCAGCCTCCGACGGGGGAGTGAGCAGTACTTC.

The chain couples TRBV28 to TRBJ2-7; maybe TRBD2 (5 bases). This CDR3 region has 14 residues. V lost 2 bases and J lost 5, with 13 bases in between. Germline values: CDR1 MDHEN, CDR2 SYDVKM. The CDR3 reads CASSLGPGRDEQYF. In nucleotides, the CDR3 is TGTGCCAGCAGTTTAGGTCCGGGAAGGGACGAGCAGTACTTC.

This chain joins TRBV27 and TRBJ1-2, with D possibly being TRBD1 (6 bases). The CDR3 contains 16 residues. Trimming took 3 bases from V and 8 from J, leaving 22 bases between them. Germline CDR1 and CDR2: MNHEY and SMNVEV (reference sequence). CDR3 DNA: TGTGCCAGCAGTTTTTTGGACAGCAAGGACCTCGGAGGCTACACCTTC. It codes for CASSFLDSKDLGGYTF.

The V and J genes are TRBV19 and TRBJ2-7; TRBD1 is a possible D gene (7 bases). Germline CDR1 is LNHDA and CDR2 is SQIVND (reference sequence). This CDR3 region has 15 residues. V dropped 5 bases and J dropped 1 base, with 15 bases sitting between them. CDR3 residues: CASSWEAGGSYEQYF. CDR3 sequence (DNA): TGTGCCAGTAGTTGGGAGGCAGGGGGGTCCTACGAGCAGTACTTC.

This rearrangement joins TRBV5-4 to TRBJ1-1; TRBD1 matches 8 bases. The CDR3 loop spans 14 amino acids. Germline CDR1 SGHNT, CDR2 YYREEE (reference sequence). The J segment lost 10 bases and the V segment lost 4 bases, leaving 12 bases of the junction unmatched. The CDR3 nucleotides are TGTGCCAGCAGCCCAACCGCAGGGGGCTCGGTAGCTTTCTTT. Translating gives CASSPTAGGSVAFF.

V usage is TRBV6-4 and J usage is TRBJ1-5; possible D gene TRBD1, 6 bases. CDR1 is MRHNA, CDR2 SNTAGT, per germline. Trimming stripped 5 bases from V and 2 bases from J, with 10 bases between. This CDR3 region has 14 residues. CDR3 amino acids: CASSSEGGNQPQHF. The CDR3 DNA follows: TGTGCCAGCAGTTCTGAGGGGGGCAATCAGCCCCAGCATTTT.

The chain carries TRBV19 and TRBJ1-5, with D hard to call. The V gene's germline CDR1 is LNHDA and CDR2 SQIVND (reference sequence). There are 16 residues in the CDR3. V dropped 1 base and J dropped 0 bases, with 10 bases sitting between them. The CDR3 spells CASSIVGGTSNQPQHF. CDR3 nucleotide sequence: TGTGCCAGTAGTATAGTTGGAGGAACTAGCAATCAGCCCCAGCATTTT.

This sequence joins TRBV28 and TRBJ1-5, with D possibly TRBD1 on 6 matching bases. Trimming cost V 9 bases and J 4 bases, with 10 bases left between them. This CDR3 spans 12 amino acids. Germline loops: CDR1 MDHEN, CDR2 SYDVKM. CDR3 sequence: CASRRGNQPQHF. In nucleotides, the CDR3 is TGTGCCAGTCGCAGGGGAAATCAGCCCCAGCATTTT.

The chain uses TRBV28 and TRBJ2-7, with 10 bases aligning to TRBD1. V shed 5 bases, J shed 5 bases, and the junction held 9 bases outside the gene matches. CDR3 size: 15 residues. Looked up from germline, CDR1 is MDHEN and CDR2 is SYDVKM. CDR3 sequence reads: CASSSSGTGANEQYF. The DNA for the CDR3 is TGTGCCAGCAGTAGCTCCGGGACAGGGGCCAACGAGCAGTACTTC.

The V and J genes are TRBV19 and TRBJ2-1; 8 positions agree with TRBD2. Germline-derived CDR1 and CDR2 are LNHDA and SQIVND (reference sequence). The V and J ends lost 2 bases and 2 bases, in that order; junction bases with no gene match: 2. The CDR3 is 15 residues long. The CDR3 spells CASSIPGLAYNEQFF. The CDR3 nucleotides read TGTGCCAGTAGTATACCGGGACTAGCCTACAATGAGCAGTTCTTC.

This chain links TRBV29-1 with TRBJ2-3; the D is unclear. Germline V gene sequence: CDR1 SQVTM, CDR2 ANQGSEA. Trimming took off 2 bases at V and 0 bases at J, with 3 bases between the two ends. This CDR3 is built from 12 residues. The CDR3 nucleotides read TGCAGCGTTGAATTAAGCACAGATACGCAGTATTTT. Translating it yields CSVELSTDTQYF.

The chain employs TRBV19 and TRBJ1-5, with 8 bases lining up with TRBD1. The CDR3 runs 15 residues. With 6 bases clipped from V and 8 bases from J, the junction kept 12 bases outside the gene matches. Germline values: CDR1 LNHDA, CDR2 SQIVND (reference sequence). DNA for the CDR3: TGTGCCAGTAGGGCCGTGACAGGGGCTCGTAAGCCCCAGCATTTT. Translating gives CASRAVTGARKPQHF.

The V and J genes are TRBV5-4 and TRBJ1-2, with 7 bases that match TRBD1. Germline values: CDR1 SGHNT, CDR2 YYREEE (reference sequence). The V and J ends lost 0 bases and 7 bases, in that order; junction bases with no gene match: 3. The CDR3 is 13 residues long. This CDR3 reads CASSLVSGGGYTF. The CDR3 DNA follows: TGTGCCAGCAGCTTGGTATCAGGGGGTGGCTACACCTTC.

CDR3 amino acids: CASSPTKGLRIYEQYF. The DNA for the CDR3 is TGTGCCAGCAGTCCTACTAAAGGCCTCCGAATCTACGAGCAGTACTTC. This chain connects TRBV27 to TRBJ2-7; D ambiguous. The CDR3 runs 16 residues. The V and J ends lost 5 bases and 3 bases respectively, with 20 bases between them. Per germline, CDR1 MNHEY and CDR2 SMNVEV (reference sequence).

CDR3 in DNA: TGCGCCAGGGACAGGAGCGACTCTGAAAAACTGTTTTTT. It translates to CARDRSDSEKLFF. The J gene is TRBJ1-4, the V gene TRBV5-1; TRBD1 aligns across 7 bases. The CDR3 spans 13 residues. The germline gives CDR1 SGHRS, CDR2 YFSETQ. V was pared by 8 bases and J by 7 bases, with 8 bases of the junction left unmatched.

The chain uses TRBV3-1 (or the pseudogene TRBV3-2) and TRBJ2-1; a possible D gene is TRBD2 (6 bases). The CDR3 runs 16 residues. V was trimmed by 0 bases and J by 6 bases, leaving 15 bases between them. CDR1 is LGHDT and CDR2 is YNNKEL in the germline V gene (reference sequence). DNA of the CDR3: TGTGCCAGCAGCCAAGATAGGGTAGCGGCCGGCAATGAGCAGTTCTTC. Its translation is CASSQDRVAAGNEQFF.

This clone was observed a single time. The CDR3 DNA reads as TGTGCCAGCAGTGGACAGGGCTATGGCTACACCTTC. This gives the protein CASSGQGYGYTF. The rearrangement uses TRBV25-1 and TRBJ1-2, with 7 bases lining up with TRBD1. This CDR3 spans 12 amino acids. J was trimmed by 4 bases and V by 4 bases; bases with no gene match: 0. Looked up from germline, CDR1 is MGHDK and CDR2 is SYGVNS.

The chain couples TRBV4-3 to TRBJ1-2; TRBD1 is a possible D gene (5 bases). Trimming cost V 0 bases and J 4 bases, with 15 bases left between them. Per the germline V gene, CDR1 is LGHNA and CDR2 is YSLEER. This CDR3 has 16 amino acids. The DNA for the CDR3 is TGCGCCAGCAGCCAAGATTTCCAGGGCCCGGCCTATGGCTACACCTTC. This gives the protein CASSQDFQGPAYGYTF.

V usage is TRBV5-8 and J usage is TRBJ1-4; no definite D call. Germline CDR1 SGHTS, CDR2 YDEGEE. Trimming removed 0 bases at V and 3 bases at J, with 12 bases between. This CDR3 comprises 16 residues. CDR3 nucleotide sequence: TGTGCCAGCAGCTTGGGCGGCGGCCCGGCTAATGAAAAACTGTTTTTT. Its translation: CASSLGGGPANEKLFF.